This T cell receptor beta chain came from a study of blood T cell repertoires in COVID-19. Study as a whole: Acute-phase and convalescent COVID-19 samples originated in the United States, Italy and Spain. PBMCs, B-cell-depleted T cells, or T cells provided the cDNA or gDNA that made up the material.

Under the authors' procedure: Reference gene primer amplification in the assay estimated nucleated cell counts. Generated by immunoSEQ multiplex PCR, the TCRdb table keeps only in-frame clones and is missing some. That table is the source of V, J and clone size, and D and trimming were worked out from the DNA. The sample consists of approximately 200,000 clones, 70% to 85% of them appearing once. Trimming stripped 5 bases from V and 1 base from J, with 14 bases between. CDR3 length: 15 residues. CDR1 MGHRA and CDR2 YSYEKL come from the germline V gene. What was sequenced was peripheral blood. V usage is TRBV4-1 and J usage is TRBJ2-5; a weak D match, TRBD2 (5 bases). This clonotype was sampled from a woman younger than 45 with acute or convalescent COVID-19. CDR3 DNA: TGCGCCAGCAGCAGAATCTCTGGACTCCAAGAGACCCAGTACTTC. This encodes CASSRISGLQETQYF.